This T cell receptor (beta chain) emerged from a study of blood T cells in healthy people across ages. This clonotype was counted a few times. Germline assignment: CDR1 SSHAT and CDR2 FNYEAQ (reference sequence). The CDR3 contains 16 residues. Losses at the gene ends were 1 base for V and 1 base for J; bases not matched to a gene: 5. Alongside a J-beta primer mix, a sample-barcoded 5' primer served in a second PCR lasting roughly 7 to 11 cycles. TCRdb used MiXCR to reprocess the 5' RACE reads, holding one entry per CDR3 protein. The table includes about 1,000,000 distinct CDR3 sequences, less than 50% detected once.

Input material: blood. The rearrangement uses TRBV7-7 and TRBJ2-5, with 8 positions matching TRBD2. The source is a woman aged 60-70 years in good health. The CDR3 loop reads CASSLGQRGLQETQYF. In DNA, the CDR3 is TGTGCCAGCAGCTTAGGTCAGCGGGGGCTCCAAGAGACCCAGTACTTC. The whole variable domain, filled in from reference TRBV7-7 and TRBJ2-5, reads GAGVSQSPRYKVTKRGQDVTLRCDPISSHATLYWYQQALGQGPEFLTYFNYEAQPDKSGLPSDRFSAERPEGSISTLTIQRTEQRDSAMYRCASSLGQRGLQETQYFGPGTRLLVL.